The entry that follows covers one TCR beta chain sequence. Sequencing used immunoSEQ multiplex PCR; TCRdb keeps in-frame clones, though not all of them. The table shows roughly 180,000 clones, with 84% occurring only once. The data originate from a study of blood T cell repertoires in COVID-19. The V and J ends lost 0 bases and 5 bases, in that order; junction bases with no gene match: 5. Germline V gene sequence: CDR1 SGDLS, CDR2 YYNGEE. The CDR3 spans 16 residues. This receptor was taken from a man in his forties or fifties who had recovered from COVID-19. This chain uses TRBV9 with TRBJ2-5; 12 bases map to TRBD1. Sequenced: peripheral blood. The CDR3 DNA sequence: TGTGCCAGCAGCGTAGAGGGGACAGGGGGCGGCGAGACCCAGTACTTC. Amino acid sequence: CASSVEGTGGGETQYF.